The present T cell receptor (beta chain) was sequenced within a study of cytomegalovirus exposure and HLA in healthy donors. The ends lost 3 bases at V and 3 bases at J; junction bases unmatched: 5. This CDR3 has 15 residues. Germline values: CDR1 LNHDA, CDR2 SQIVND (reference sequence). The PCR contained 60 Vbeta and 13 Jbeta primers. Some clones are missing from TCRdb's copy, which holds only in-frame ones; the method was immunoSEQ multiplex PCR. The table includes about 170,000 clones, more than 70% detected once. The sample comprised PBMCs. This sequence originates from a girl aged 10-17 years in good health and CMV-seronegative. The rearrangement uses TRBV19 and TRBJ1-5; the match to TRBD1 covers 7 bases. As DNA, the CDR3 is TGTGCCAGTAGTATGGAGGACAGGATCAATCAGCCCCAGCATTTT. It encodes CASSMEDRINQPQHF.